This TCR beta chain came from a study of blood T cell repertoires in COVID-19. Turning to the study itself: Spain, Italy and the United States supplied samples that represented acute and convalescent COVID-19. Sample material is recorded as cDNA or gDNA derived from T cells, B-cell-depleted T cells, or PBMCs.

TCRdb keeps only in-frame clones here, not all; method: immunoSEQ multiplex PCR. The profile shows some 54,000 clones, more than 85% of them singletons. This receptor was taken from a man in his sixties with acute or convalescent COVID-19. The specimen was peripheral blood.

The CDR3 DNA follows: TGTGCCAGCAGCTTACGGGGGGCCAGCGGCTACACCTTC. Protein product: CASSLRGASGYTF. The chain is built from TRBV7-2 and TRBJ1-2; D might be TRBD1 (6 bases). With 2 bases removed from V and 8 bases from J, the gap between germline ends came to 12 bases. The CDR3 is 13 amino acids. Germline values: CDR1 SGHTA, CDR2 FQGNSA.